This note documents a single T cell receptor (beta chain) sequence. The assay was immunoSEQ multiplex PCR, and TCRdb's table has in-frame clones only and misses some. This sample has tens of thousands of clones; roughly 60% occur once, and the top ten carry under 20%. This sample stems from a study of radiotherapy plus CTLA-4 blockade in lung cancer. The sample here was peripheral blood, taken from a patient treated with radiotherapy plus ipilimumab. The sequence derives from a human donor with non-small cell lung cancer who had a partial response to radiotherapy plus ipilimumab.

The CDR3 DNA sequence: TGTGCCTGGAACCCTAGCGGGGGGGAAGAGCAGTACTTC. Translating gives CAWNPSGGEEQYF. The chain employs TRBV30 and TRBJ2-5, with 12 bases fitting TRBD2. Germline CDR1 reads GTSNPN; CDR2 reads SVGIG (reference sequence). J lost 11 bases, V lost 4 bases, and 8 bases had no gene match. This CDR3 region has 13 residues.